In this sample, the clone carrying this T cell receptor beta chain turned up a few times. Its antigen is still unknown. Method: immunoSEQ multiplex PCR; TCRdb's copy keeps in-frame clones and lacks some. The sample has some 64,000 clones, about 85% seen once. The data stem from a study of OX40 agonist ivuxolimab in advanced cancers. The CDR3 covers 13 residues. The germline CDR1 and CDR2 sequences are SGHVS and FNYEAQ. Trimming cost V 8 bases and J 1 base, with 11 bases left between them. Patients who had autoimmune disease history or got systemic immunosuppression were left out. Points from the study as a whole: The study found among the lowest clonal expansion in partial responders at 0.1-3.0 mg/kg.

The sequencing here drew on CD4+ or CD8+ T cells sorted from blood, taken in a trial of the OX40 agonist ivuxolimab. The chain links TRBV7-6 to TRBJ1-1, with D possibly matching TRBD1 (6 bases). This receptor was identified in an adult with an advanced solid tumor such as melanoma, head and neck, liver or kidney cancer. The CDR3, as DNA: TGTGCCAGCCAAGGGGGGGGGAACACTGAAGCTTTCTTT. It is translated as CASQGGGNTEAFF.